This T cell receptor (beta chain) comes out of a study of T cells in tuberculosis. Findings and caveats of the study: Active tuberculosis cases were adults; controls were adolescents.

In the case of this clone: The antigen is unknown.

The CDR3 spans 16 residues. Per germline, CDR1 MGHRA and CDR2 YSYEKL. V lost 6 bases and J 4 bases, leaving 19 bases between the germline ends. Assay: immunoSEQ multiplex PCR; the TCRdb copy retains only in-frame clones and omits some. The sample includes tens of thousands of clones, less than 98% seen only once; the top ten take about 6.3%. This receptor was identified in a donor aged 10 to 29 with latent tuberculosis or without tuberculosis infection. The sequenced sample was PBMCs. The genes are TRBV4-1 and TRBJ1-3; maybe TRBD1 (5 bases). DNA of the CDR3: TGCGCCAGCAGAGATACAGACAGCGCCCTGGGAAACACCATATATTTT. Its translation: CASRDTDSALGNTIYF.